The clone carrying this TCR beta chain was detected many times. The antigen remains undetermined. Breast cancer patients provided tissue from their axillary draining lymph nodes. The entry originates in a study of breast tumors, draining lymph nodes, adjacent tissues. One entry per CDR3 protein, called by TCRdb with MiXCR from the multiplex PCR reads. The table has under 150,000 distinct CDR3 sequences, around 20% seen once; the top ten hold approximately 2.7%. Study-wide results and limits: Tumor T cell lymph node origin was a supported hypothesis, not proven. Luminal-like breast cancer showed significantly higher tumor–nontumor repertoire similarity than basal-like. The data were judged consistent with most tumor T cells coming from lymph node and expanding in tumor. Compared with lymph nodes, tumors were less diverse; compared with nontumor tissue, more.

This CDR3 spans 14 amino acids. Trimming pared 3 bases from V and 1 base from J, leaving 10 bases between. The germline CDR1 and CDR2 sequences are LGHDT and YNNKEL (reference sequence). The sequencing input was axillary lymph node tissue. The TCR comes from a female donor with breast cancer. Some clones in this sample may be carry-over from other donors' samples. The chain combines TRBV3-1 with TRBJ2-7; D possibly corresponds to TRBD2 (5 bases). The CDR3 DNA reads as TGTGCCAGCAGCCAGGGAGCCGATTCCTACGAGCAGTACTTC. This sequence encodes CASSQGADSYEQYF.